Included here is one TCR beta chain sequence, with context. The antigen remains unidentified. Per germline, CDR1 MNHEY and CDR2 SVGAGI. V lost 6 bases, J lost 8 bases, and 16 bases lay in between. The CDR3 consists of 14 residues. The study sampled nominally healthy donors, though unrecorded immune exposures were likely. PCR employed 60 Vbeta and 13 Jbeta primers. Profiled with immunoSEQ multiplex PCR; TCRdb holds only in-frame clones, not every one. The data show 100,000 to 150,000 clones, with approximately 72% seen just once and approximately 2.6% held by the top ten. The sample comes from a study of cytomegalovirus exposure and HLA in healthy donors. General study findings and limits: Later, an analysis showed that TCR beta chains associated with HLA were more clonally expanded than others that were equally common. Rare TCR sequences predominated, though certain public TCRs were found in many donors. Presence/absence analyses took donor sequencing depth as roughly uniform.

Sequenced material: PBMCs. This chain uses TRBV6-5 with TRBJ1-4; D is ambiguous. The TCR originated in a human donor in good health. CDR3 amino acids: CASRPSGGLEKLFF. DNA of the CDR3: TGTGCCAGCAGGCCAAGCGGAGGGTTGGAAAAACTGTTTTTT.